This paragraph covers one T cell receptor (beta chain) sequence. One base away lies a much larger clone, so this may be a sequencing read error. The sample belongs to a study of blood T cells in healthy people across ages. Germline loops: CDR1 SGHTA, CDR2 FQGNSA. V was pared by 5 bases and J by 5 bases, with 7 bases between. The CDR3 contains 11 residues. A sample-barcoded 5' primer and a J-beta primer mix were used in a second PCR of about 7 to 12 cycles. Each CDR3 protein is one row after TCRdb ran MiXCR on the 5' RACE reads. The sample lists about 670,000 distinct CDR3 sequences, around two fifths occurring once.

The sequence derives from a man older than 75 in good health. The chain employs TRBV7-2 and TRBJ2-7; D not certain. Material: blood. As DNA, the CDR3 is TGTGCCAGCAGCCGCGCGCACGAGCAGTACTTC. It codes for CASSRAHEQYF.